This T cell receptor beta chain was found in a study of blood T cell repertoires in COVID-19. Whole-study context: Sites in the United States, Italy and Spain provided acute and convalescent COVID-19 samples.

Individuals aged about 18 to 95 years were recruited from around 22 US areas. Cohort placement rested on clinical history that participants reported themselves. Germline lookup yields CDR1 SGHTA and CDR2 FQGNSA. The CDR3 has 16 residues. After removal of 5 bases from V and 2 bases from J, the junction contained 7 bases not matched to a gene. Profiling relied on immunoSEQ multiplex PCR, and the TCRdb table lists in-frame clones only, not all of them. The table shows around 330,000 clones, with around 90% occurring only once. This receptor was obtained from a man aged 55-75 years who had recovered from COVID-19. The specimen was PBMCs or T cells enriched from blood (not recorded which). The V gene is TRBV7-2, the J gene TRBJ2-3, with 10 bases fitting TRBD2. CDR3 in amino acids: CASSPGLAVATDTQYF. Here the CDR3 DNA reads TGTGCCAGCAGCCCAGGACTAGCGGTTGCCACAGATACGCAGTATTTT.